The T cell receptor beta chain under discussion was sequenced for a study of blood T cell repertoires in COVID-19. CDR3 size: 14 residues. With 7 bases clipped from V and 6 bases from J, the junction kept 8 bases outside the gene matches. Germline V gene data show CDR1 as MNHEY and CDR2 as SVGAGI. The table came from immunoSEQ multiplex PCR; TCRdb's copy has only in-frame clones and leaves some out. The sample shows 60,000 to 65,000 clones, roughly 76% of them seen only once. The chain uses TRBV6-5 and TRBJ2-7; 11 nucleotides match TRBD2. Sequencing was done on a sample of peripheral blood. This sequence was found in a human donor in a cohort sampled during active COVID-19. The CDR3 protein is CASTHSGGAGEQYF. CDR3 nucleotides: TGTGCCAGCACTCATAGCGGGGGGGCAGGCGAGCAGTACTTC.